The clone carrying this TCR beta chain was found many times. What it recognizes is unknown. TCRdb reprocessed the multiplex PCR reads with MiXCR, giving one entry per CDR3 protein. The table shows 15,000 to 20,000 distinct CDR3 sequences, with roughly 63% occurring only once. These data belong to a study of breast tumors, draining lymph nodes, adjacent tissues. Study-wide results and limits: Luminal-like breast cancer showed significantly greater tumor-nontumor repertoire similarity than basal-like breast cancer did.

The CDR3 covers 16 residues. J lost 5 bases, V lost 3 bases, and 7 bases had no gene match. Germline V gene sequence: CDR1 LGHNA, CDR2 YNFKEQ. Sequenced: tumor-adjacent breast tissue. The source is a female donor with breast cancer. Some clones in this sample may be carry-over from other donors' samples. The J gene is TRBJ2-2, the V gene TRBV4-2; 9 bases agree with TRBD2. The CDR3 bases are TGTGCCAGCAGCCAGGACGCGGGGGGGCGGACCGGGGAGCTGTTTTTT. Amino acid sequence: CASSQDAGGRTGELFF.